The T cell receptor beta chain described here comes from a study of shared clonotypes between healthy human individuals. Turning to the study itself: Per donor, CD8 memory used one plate, CD8 naive used two, CD4 memory used three and CD4 naive used three.

Here immunoSEQ multiplex PCR was the method, and the copy in TCRdb shows in-frame clones only, minus some. The data show millions of clones, 95% seen once. The donor cohort consisted entirely of Caucasian adults residing in Nashville, Tennessee. V lost 4 bases to trimming and J lost 6 bases, with 9 bases between them. Germline CDR1 is SGHTA and CDR2 is FQGTGA. The CDR3 contains 13 residues. Of note for this clone: The target antigen is unknown.

Study-wide findings and caveats: Compared with memory subsets, naive subsets generally had larger estimated richness. Relative to their counterparts shared across all four donors, non-shared clonotypes exhibited diminished generation probabilities.

The sequence derives from a man between 18 and 29 years old in good health. The chain couples TRBV7-3 to TRBJ2-2; D is perhaps TRBD1 (5 bases). Specimen: naive CD4+ T cells sorted from blood. Subset in this sample: CD45RA+ positively selected. The CDR3 region has the DNA TGTGCCAGCAGCTCGACAGTCCCCGGGGAGCTGTTTTTT. Translating gives CASSSTVPGELFF.